One TCR beta chain is described in this entry. Second doses at about 4 or about 12 weeks were pooled. This specimen belongs to a study of T cell responses to AZD1222 COVID-19 vaccine. Trimming cost V 4 bases and J 3 bases, with 13 bases left between them. The CDR3 is 15 residues long. Germline loops: CDR1 SGHDT, CDR2 YYEEEE. This table comes from immunoSEQ multiplex PCR, and its TCRdb copy is limited to in-frame clones, with some not included. The sample records 95,000 to 150,000 clones, approximately 85% being singletons. Sequences were derived from peripheral blood, sampled 28 days after the second AZD1222 dose. The receptor was isolated from an adult who received the AZD1222 COVID-19 vaccine. The V and J genes are TRBV5-6 and TRBJ1-4; D gene ambiguous. As DNA, the CDR3 is TGTGCCAGCAGCCCATCACAGCTTGCTAATGAAAAACTGTTTTTT. Its protein is CASSPSQLANEKLFF.